This T cell receptor beta chain derives from a study of cytomegalovirus exposure and HLA in healthy donors. Study results and caveats: Per published reports, the classifier diagnosed cytomegalovirus status with high specificity and sensitivity.

With 60 Vbeta and 13 Jbeta primers, the PCR was carried out. Profiled with immunoSEQ multiplex PCR; TCRdb holds only in-frame clones, not every one. Among around 110,000 clones listed, roughly four fifths were seen once. CDR1 and CDR2 (germline): MNHNS, SASEGT. The CDR3 loop spans 14 amino acids. V lost 8 bases and J lost 2; bases outside the gene matches: 6. To note about this clone: Its antigen is undetermined.

This TCR was recovered from a young woman in good health and CMV-seronegative. The source material was PBMCs. V usage is TRBV6-1 and J usage is TRBJ1-2; 9 bases are a match to TRBD1. The CDR3 loop is CASGSGTGNYGYTF. The DNA for the CDR3 is TGTGCCAGCGGCTCCGGGACAGGGAACTATGGCTACACCTTC.